One and the same sample provided the 27 T cell receptor beta chains below, sequenced in a study of T cells after yellow fever vaccination. One entry per CDR3 protein, called by TCRdb with MiXCR from the 5' RACE reads. Among 610,000 or so distinct CDR3 sequences listed, more than 9% were seen once. The sample here was PBMCs, taken on the day of the yellow fever booster vaccination. These receptors originate from a man younger than 45 who received the YFV17D yellow fever vaccine.

This chain links TRBV12-3 or TRBV12-4 with TRBJ2-1; D is perhaps TRBD2 (5 bases). This CDR3 is built from 12 residues. Trimming removed 3 bases from V and 10 bases from J, with 10 bases in between. CDR3 bases: TGTGCCAGCAGTTTGTGGGGAGAAGAGCAGTTCTTC. It encodes CASSLWGEEQFF.

The chain recombines TRBV5-1 with TRBJ2-3; D may be TRBD1 (6 bases). CDR3 length: 15 amino acids. Trimming stripped 4 bases from V and 1 base from J, with 13 bases between. From germline, CDR1 is SGHRS and CDR2 YFSETQ. The CDR3 DNA sequence: TGCGCCAGCAGCATACAGGGAGAGGGCACAGATACGCAGTATTTT. Its protein is CASSIQGEGTDTQYF.

The chain couples TRBV10-3 to TRBJ2-5; 9 nucleotides line up with TRBD1. The CDR3 sequence is 14 residues long. V lost 6 bases, J lost 7 bases, and 9 bases stayed unmatched. CDR1 and CDR2 (germline): ENHRY, SYGVKD. The CDR3 DNA is TGTGCCATCAGGGGAGGGACAGGGTCCGGGACCCAGTACTTC. Translated, it gives CAIRGGTGSGTQYF.

This clonotype has a handful of counts. This sequence joins TRBV29-1 and TRBJ2-2, with TRBD2 as a possible D gene (7 bases). The V gene lost 1 base and the J gene lost 4 bases, with 22 bases spanning the gap. Germline V lookup: CDR1 SQVTM, CDR2 ANQGSEA. The CDR3 is 18 residues long. In DNA form, the CDR3 reads TGCAGCGTTGAAGGGACTAGGGGGGAGCAAGAAGTCACCGGGGAGCTGTTTTTT. Its translation: CSVEGTRGEQEVTGELFF.

This clonotype was picked up a small number of times. The chain links TRBV24-1 to TRBJ2-2; TRBD2 aligns across 8 bases. Germline CDR1 and CDR2: KGHDR and SFDVKD. This CDR3 has 14 residues. Germline trimming cut 6 bases from V and 7 bases from J; bases unmatched to any gene: 6. The CDR3 region is CATSSAGADGELFF. Written as DNA, the CDR3 is TGTGCCACCAGTTCAGCGGGAGCTGACGGGGAGCTGTTTTTT.

This clonotype has more than one count but fewer than ten. The chain links TRBV10-2 to TRBJ2-3, with D perhaps TRBD1 or TRBD2 (5 bases each). V gave up 2 bases and J gave up 2 bases, with 8 bases separating them. The CDR3 extends over 14 amino acids. Germline CDR1 and CDR2: WSHSY and SAAADI. This chain's CDR3 is CASSEPGTTDTQYF. Written as DNA, the CDR3 is TGCGCCAGCAGTGAGCCCGGGACCACAGATACGCAGTATTTT.

This clonotype was counted a few times. The V call is TRBV7-2, the J call TRBJ2-3; 8 bases line up with TRBD2. From germline, CDR1 is SGHTA and CDR2 FQGNSA. The CDR3 length is 15 residues. V lost 1 base, J lost 6 bases, and 6 bases stayed unmatched. The CDR3 here is CASSLGLAGLDTQYF. The CDR3 DNA follows: TGTGCCAGCAGCTTAGGGCTAGCGGGCTTGGATACGCAGTATTTT.

In its sample, this clonotype was seen a few times. The chain has TRBV27 and TRBJ2-1; D is uncertain. Germline CDR1 and CDR2: MNHEY and SMNVEV (reference sequence). V was cut by 6 bases and J by 0 bases, with 12 bases left in between. The CDR3 extends over 15 amino acids. In nucleotides, the CDR3 is TGTGCCAGCAGACCACAAACGATCTCCTACAATGAGCAGTTCTTC. This sequence encodes CASRPQTISYNEQFF.

This clonotype was seen a handful of times. The V and J genes are TRBV24-1 and TRBJ1-2; D perhaps matches TRBD1 (5 bases). Germline V gene sequence: CDR1 KGHDR, CDR2 SFDVKD. The length of the CDR3 is 12 residues. With 7 bases removed from V and 7 bases from J, the gap between germline ends came to 12 bases. The CDR3 DNA sequence: TGTGCCACCAGAGTGGGGCCAGGTGGCTACACCTTC. Protein sequence: CATRVGPGGYTF.

This clonotype has just a few counts. The chain recombines TRBV5-1 with TRBJ2-5; D is unresolved. The germline V gene encodes CDR1 SGHRS and CDR2 YFSETQ. V lost 4 bases and J lost 1, with 8 bases in between. This CDR3 region has 13 residues. CDR3 protein: CASSPAPQETQYF. CDR3 in DNA: TGCGCCAGCAGCCCGGCCCCCCAAGAGACCCAGTACTTC.

Only a few counts were recorded for this clonotype. The CDR3 protein is CASSQDFRGFYEQYF. The CDR3 nucleotides are TGCGCCAGCAGCCAAGATTTCAGGGGCTTCTACGAGCAGTACTTC. The V call is TRBV4-3, the J call TRBJ2-7; a possible D gene is TRBD1 (6 bases). Trimming left V 0 bases short and J 3 bases short, with 12 bases between. The CDR3 runs 15 residues. CDR1 LGHNA and CDR2 YSLEER come from the germline V gene.

DNA for the CDR3: TGTGCCAGTCAGGGACTAGCTTACGAGCAGTACTTC. Protein product: CASQGLAYEQYF. The chain has TRBV28 and TRBJ2-7; TRBD2 aligns across 9 bases. The V gene's germline CDR1 is MDHEN and CDR2 SYDVKM. The CDR3 is 12 amino acids. V shed 9 bases and J 4 bases; nucleotides not matched to a gene: 4.

CDR3 in DNA: TGCGCCAGCAGCAGCTTAATCACCGGGGAGCTGTTTTTT. It yields the protein CASSSLITGELFF. The chain joins TRBV5-1 to TRBJ2-2, with no clear D. The ends were cut back, 4 bases at V and 4 bases at J, with 8 bases in the middle. CDR1 SGHRS and CDR2 YFSETQ come from the germline V gene. The CDR3 consists of 13 residues. The whole variable domain, remainder taken from reference TRBV5-1 and TRBJ2-2, is KAGVTQTPRYLIKTRGQQVTLSCSPISGHRSVSWYQQTPGQGLQFLFEYFSETQRNKGNFPGRFSGRQFSNSRSEMNVSTLELGDSALYLCASSSLITGELFFGEGSRLTVL.

J is TRBJ2-1 and V is TRBV19; D is undetermined. V was pared by 3 bases and J by 8 bases, with 8 bases between. Per germline, CDR1 LNHDA and CDR2 SQIVND (reference sequence). CDR3 length: 12 residues. The CDR3 DNA follows: TGTGCCAGTAGTATCTCTTGGGATGAGCAGTTCTTC. This sequence encodes CASSISWDEQFF.

This clonotype appeared a few times. The chain is built from TRBV5-4 and TRBJ2-2, with D hard to call. V lost 1 base, J lost 6 bases, and 10 bases lay in between. The CDR3 length is 14 residues. Germline V CDR1 and CDR2: SGHNT, YYREEE (reference sequence). The CDR3 nucleotides are TGTGCCAGCAGCTTGCTCACCGGTTCCGGGGAGCTGTTTTTT. It translates to CASSLLTGSGELFF. The entire variable domain, with the rest obtained from reference TRBV5-4 and TRBJ2-2, is as follows: ETGVTQSPTHLIKTRGQQVTLRCSSQSGHNTVSWYQQALGQGPQFIFQYYREEENGRGNFPPRFSGLQFPNYSSELNVNALELDDSALYLCASSLLTGSGELFFGEGSRLTVL.

The V call is TRBV19, the J call TRBJ1-1, with 11 bases matching TRBD1. CDR1 is LNHDA, CDR2 SQIVND, per germline (reference sequence). The length of the CDR3 is 15 residues. V gave up 4 bases and J gave up 2 bases; unmatched junction bases: 3. CDR3 in amino acids: CASSKDRGRNTEAFF. The CDR3 DNA follows: TGTGCCAGTAGTAAGGACAGGGGGCGAAACACTGAAGCTTTCTTT. Filled out from reference TRBV19 and TRBJ1-1, the complete variable domain reads DGGITQSPKYLFRKEGQNVTLSCEQNLNHDAMYWYRQDPGQGLRLIYYSQIVNDFQKGDIAEGYSVSREKKESFPLTVTSAQKNPTAFYLCASSKDRGRNTEAFFGQGTRLTVV.

This clonotype was counted only a few times. The chain recombines TRBV7-3 with TRBJ2-1; the match to TRBD2 covers 9 bases. The ends lost 2 bases at V and 0 bases at J; junction bases unmatched: 11. This CDR3 has 19 residues. Germline CDR1 SGHTA, CDR2 FQGTGA. As DNA, the CDR3 is TGTGCCAGCAGCTTACAGGGTAGCGGGAGCGTCTCCTCCTACAATGAGCAGTTCTTC. Amino acids: CASSLQGSGSVSSYNEQFF.

There are many counts of this clonotype. This rearrangement joins TRBV5-1 to TRBJ1-5; D not resolved. The CDR3 contains 14 residues. Looked up from germline, CDR1 is SGHRS and CDR2 is YFSETQ. V lost 2 bases and J lost 4, with 10 bases in between. CDR3 DNA sequence: TGCGCCAGCAGCTTATTAGGCGGGAATCAGCCCCAGCATTTT. Its translation: CASSLLGGNQPQHF.

The CDR3 loop reads CASSVPAGGSQETQYF. In nucleotides, the CDR3 is TGTGCCAGCAGCGTACCAGCGGGAGGTAGCCAAGAGACCCAGTACTTC. This chain joins TRBV5-4 and TRBJ2-5; 9 nucleotides match TRBD2. The CDR3 spans 16 residues. Germline loops: CDR1 SGHNT, CDR2 YYREEE (reference sequence). The J segment lost 1 base and the V segment lost 4 bases, leaving 8 bases of the junction unmatched.

V and J are TRBV29-1 and TRBJ2-7, with 7 bases matching TRBD1. Trimming at V came to 6 bases and at J to 2 bases, leaving 4 bases not matched to a gene. The CDR3 runs to 12 residues. CDR1 SQVTM and CDR2 ANQGSEA come from the germline V gene. The chain's CDR3 is CSVQTGTYEQYF. CDR3 in DNA: TGCAGCGTGCAGACAGGGACCTACGAGCAGTACTTC.

In its sample, this clonotype was seen a few times. The chain joins TRBV20-1 to TRBJ2-3; no reliable D call. This CDR3 region has 15 residues. V gave up 1 base and J gave up 1 base, with 12 bases separating them. Looked up from germline, CDR1 is DFQATT and CDR2 is SNEGSKA (reference sequence). CDR3 bases: TGCAGTGCTAGAGGGATAGGAGCCCGCACAGATACGCAGTATTTT. It is translated as CSARGIGARTDTQYF.

This clonotype has only a few counts. The CDR3 here is CASSSPGGQGARSPLHF. Written as DNA, the CDR3 is TGTGCCAGCAGTTCCCCCGGCGGACAGGGGGCTAGGTCACCCCTCCACTTT. The chain couples TRBV27 to TRBJ1-6; TRBD1 aligns across 11 bases. There are 17 residues in the CDR3. With V trimmed by 4 bases and J by 10 bases, 12 bases remained unmatched. The germline CDR1 and CDR2 sequences are MNHEY and SMNVEV (reference sequence).

This clonotype came up a few times. The rearrangement uses TRBV21-1 and TRBJ2-7; the table's D call, TRBD1, has no DNA check behind it. TRBV21-1 is deemed a pseudogene. The CDR3 length is 17 residues. The CDR3 DNA sequence: TGTGCCAGCAGCAACAGACAGGACAGGAGCGACTCCTACGAGCAGTACTTC. This codes for CASSNRQDRSDSYEQYF.

This rearrangement joins TRBV2 to TRBJ2-7; TRBD1 matches at 7 bases. The CDR3 runs 15 residues. Germline V lookup: CDR1 SNHLY, CDR2 FYNNEI. The V and J ends lost 5 bases and 2 bases, in that order; junction bases with no gene match: 9. The CDR3 DNA sequence: TGTGCCAGCAGTAGGCAAGGGACAGATCCCTACGAGCAGTACTTC. Its protein is CASSRQGTDPYEQYF.

This clonotype was seen a few times. V is TRBV18 and J is TRBJ1-6; no clear D gene. The CDR3 covers 16 residues. Germline CDR1 KGHSH, CDR2 LQKENI. The V end lost 4 bases, the J end lost 6 bases, and 16 bases lay between the germline ends. CDR3 nucleotide sequence: TGTGCCAGCTCACTCCGAGTCCAAGTGGGTAATTCACCCCTCCACTTT. Its protein product is CASSLRVQVGNSPLHF. Looking up the rest from reference TRBV18 and TRBJ1-6 gives the full variable domain: NAGVMQNPRHLVRRRGQEARLRCSPMKGHSHVYWYRQLPEEGLKFMVYLQKENIIDESGMPKERFSAEFPKEGPSILRIQQVVRGDSAAYFCASSLRVQVGNSPLHFGNGTRLTVT.

This clonotype has more than one count but fewer than ten. One end of the junction is discordant with germline, which a read error may explain. The genes are TRBV6-6 and TRBJ2-7; TRBD1 agrees at 10 bases. This CDR3 region has 13 residues. Germline-derived CDR1 and CDR2 are MNHNY and SVGAGI (reference sequence). Written as DNA, the CDR3 is TGTGCCACCCGGACAGGGGGTTTCTCCGTGGGGACTTTC. Its translation is CATRTGGFSVGTF.

This clonotype showed up just a few times. The CDR3 does not end in the conserved phenylalanine or tryptophan, so this is likely a read error. It is unclear where the CDR3 begins or ends on the DNA, so no DNA is shown, and the CDR3 is as TCRdb lists it. The chain recombines TRBV12-3 or TRBV12-4 with TRBJ2-7; the table's D call of TRBD1 was not tested on the DNA. The CDR3 contains 11 residues when both ends are counted. CDR3 in amino acids: CASSLMDRISL.